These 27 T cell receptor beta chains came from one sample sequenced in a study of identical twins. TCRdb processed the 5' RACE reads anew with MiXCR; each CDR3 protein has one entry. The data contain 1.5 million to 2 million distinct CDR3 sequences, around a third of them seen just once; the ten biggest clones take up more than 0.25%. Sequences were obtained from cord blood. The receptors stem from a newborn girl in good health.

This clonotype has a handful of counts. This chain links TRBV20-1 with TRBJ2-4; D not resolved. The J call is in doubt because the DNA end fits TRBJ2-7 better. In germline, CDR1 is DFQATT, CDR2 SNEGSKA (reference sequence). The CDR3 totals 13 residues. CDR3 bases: TGCAGTGCTTTGAATCTTCAGGTTTCCGAGCAGTACTTC. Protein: CSALNLQVSEQYF.

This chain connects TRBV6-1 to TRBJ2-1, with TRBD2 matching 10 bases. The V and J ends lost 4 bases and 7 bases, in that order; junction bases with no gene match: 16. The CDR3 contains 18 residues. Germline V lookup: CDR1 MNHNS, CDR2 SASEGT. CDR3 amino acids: CASSGRGGLARPPNEQFF. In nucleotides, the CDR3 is TGTGCCAGCAGTGGGAGGGGGGGACTAGCGAGACCACCTAATGAGCAGTTCTTC.

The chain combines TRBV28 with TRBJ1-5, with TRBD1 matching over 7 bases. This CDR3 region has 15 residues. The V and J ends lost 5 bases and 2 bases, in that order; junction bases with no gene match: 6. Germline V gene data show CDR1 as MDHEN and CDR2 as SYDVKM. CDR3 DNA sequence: TGTGCCAGCAGTCCCCACGGACAGGGCAATCAGCCCCAGCATTTT. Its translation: CASSPHGQGNQPQHF.

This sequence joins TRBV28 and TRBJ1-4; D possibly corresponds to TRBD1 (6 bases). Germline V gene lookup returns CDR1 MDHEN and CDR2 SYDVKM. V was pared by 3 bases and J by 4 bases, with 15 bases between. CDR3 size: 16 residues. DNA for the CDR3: TGTGCCAGCAGTTTGCCGGGAGGGGGGCTTAATGAAAAACTGTTTTTT. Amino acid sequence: CASSLPGGGLNEKLFF.

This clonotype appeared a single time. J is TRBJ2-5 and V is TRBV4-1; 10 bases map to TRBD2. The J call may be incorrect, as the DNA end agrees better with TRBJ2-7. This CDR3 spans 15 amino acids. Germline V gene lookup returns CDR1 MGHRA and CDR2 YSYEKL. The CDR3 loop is CASSPSGLANAEQYF. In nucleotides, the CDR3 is TGCGCCAGCAGCCCGTCGGGACTAGCGAACGCCGAGCAGTACTTC.

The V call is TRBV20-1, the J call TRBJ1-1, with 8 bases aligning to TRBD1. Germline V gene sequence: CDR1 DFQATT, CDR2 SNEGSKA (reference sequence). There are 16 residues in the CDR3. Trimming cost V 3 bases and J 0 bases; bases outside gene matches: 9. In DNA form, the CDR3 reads TGCAGTGCTAGGGTTGATTGGGACAGGATGAACACTGAAGCTTTCTTT. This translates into CSARVDWDRMNTEAFF.

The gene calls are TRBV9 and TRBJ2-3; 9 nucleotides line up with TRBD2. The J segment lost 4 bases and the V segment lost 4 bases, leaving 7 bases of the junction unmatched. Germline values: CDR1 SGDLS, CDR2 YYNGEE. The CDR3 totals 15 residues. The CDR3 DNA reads TGTGCCAGCAGCCTTCCTAGCGGGGTAGCAGATACGCAGTATTTT. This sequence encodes CASSLPSGVADTQYF.

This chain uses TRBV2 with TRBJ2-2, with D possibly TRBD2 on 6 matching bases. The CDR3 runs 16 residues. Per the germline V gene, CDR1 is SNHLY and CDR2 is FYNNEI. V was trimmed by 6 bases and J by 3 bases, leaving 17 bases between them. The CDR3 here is CASRTSIWRDTGELFF. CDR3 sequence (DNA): TGTGCCAGCAGAACGTCAATCTGGAGGGACACCGGGGAGCTGTTTTTT. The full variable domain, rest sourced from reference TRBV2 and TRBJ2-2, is EPEVTQTPSHQVTQMGQEVILRCVPISNHLYFYWYRQILGQKVEFLVSFYNNEISEKSEIFDDQFSVERPDGSNFTLKIRSTKLEDSAMYFCASRTSIWRDTGELFFGEGSRLTVL.

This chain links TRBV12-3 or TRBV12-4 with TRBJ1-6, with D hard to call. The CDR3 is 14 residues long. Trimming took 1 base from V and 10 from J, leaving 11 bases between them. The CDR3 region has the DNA TGTGCCAGCAGTTTAGTAAGACAAAGATCACCCCTCCACTTT. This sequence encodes CASSLVRQRSPLHF.

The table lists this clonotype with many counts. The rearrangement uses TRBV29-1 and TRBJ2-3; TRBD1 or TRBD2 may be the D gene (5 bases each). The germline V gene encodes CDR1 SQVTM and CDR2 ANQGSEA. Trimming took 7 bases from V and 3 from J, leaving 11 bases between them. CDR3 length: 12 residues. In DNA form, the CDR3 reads TGCAGCGCTGGGGGAACGACAGATACGCAGTATTTT. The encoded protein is CSAGGTTDTQYF.

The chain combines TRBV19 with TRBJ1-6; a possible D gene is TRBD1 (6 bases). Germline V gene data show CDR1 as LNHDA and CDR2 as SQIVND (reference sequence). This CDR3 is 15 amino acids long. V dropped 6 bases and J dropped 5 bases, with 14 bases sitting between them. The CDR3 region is CASRTGTMHNSPLHF. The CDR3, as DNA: TGTGCCAGTAGGACCGGGACAATGCATAATTCACCCCTCCACTTT.

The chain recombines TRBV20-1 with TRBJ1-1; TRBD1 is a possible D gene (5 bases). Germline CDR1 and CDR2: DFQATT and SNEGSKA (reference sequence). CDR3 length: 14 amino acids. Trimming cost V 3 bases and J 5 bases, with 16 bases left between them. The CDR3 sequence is CSARKTARETEAFF. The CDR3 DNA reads TGCAGTGCTAGGAAGACAGCCCGGGAGACTGAAGCTTTCTTT.

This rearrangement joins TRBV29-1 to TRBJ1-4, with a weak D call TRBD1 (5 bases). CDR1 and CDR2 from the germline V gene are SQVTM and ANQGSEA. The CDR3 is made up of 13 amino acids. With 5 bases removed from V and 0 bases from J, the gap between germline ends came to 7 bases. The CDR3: CSVPGATNEKLFF. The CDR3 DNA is TGCAGCGTTCCGGGGGCAACTAATGAAAAACTGTTTTTT.

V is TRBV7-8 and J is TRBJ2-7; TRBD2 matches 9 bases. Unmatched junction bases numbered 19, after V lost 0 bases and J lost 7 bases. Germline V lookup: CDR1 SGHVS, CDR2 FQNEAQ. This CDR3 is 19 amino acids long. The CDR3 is CASSLAPALGVAGDNEQYF. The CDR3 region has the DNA TGTGCCAGCAGCTTAGCTCCCGCTCTCGGGGTAGCGGGAGACAATGAGCAGTACTTC.

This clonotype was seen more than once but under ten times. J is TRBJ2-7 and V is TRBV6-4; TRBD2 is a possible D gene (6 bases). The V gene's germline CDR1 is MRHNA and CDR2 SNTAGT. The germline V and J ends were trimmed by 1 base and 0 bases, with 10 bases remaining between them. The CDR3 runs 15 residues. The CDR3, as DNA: TGTGCCAGCAGTGACTTTGCGGGGAGCTCCTACGAGCAGTACTTC. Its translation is CASSDFAGSSYEQYF.

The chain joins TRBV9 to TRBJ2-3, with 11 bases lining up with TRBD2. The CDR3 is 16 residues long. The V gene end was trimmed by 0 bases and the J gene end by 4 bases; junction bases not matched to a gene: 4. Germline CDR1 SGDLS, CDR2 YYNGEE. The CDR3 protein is CASSVALAGGADTQYF. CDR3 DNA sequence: TGTGCCAGCAGCGTAGCTCTAGCGGGGGGCGCAGATACGCAGTATTTT.

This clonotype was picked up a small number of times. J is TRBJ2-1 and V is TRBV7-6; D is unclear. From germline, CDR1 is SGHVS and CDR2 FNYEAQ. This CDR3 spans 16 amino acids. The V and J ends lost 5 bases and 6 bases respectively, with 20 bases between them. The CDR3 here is CASSANNDGITNEQFF. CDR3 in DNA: TGTGCCAGCAGCGCTAACAACGACGGAATTACCAATGAGCAGTTCTTC.

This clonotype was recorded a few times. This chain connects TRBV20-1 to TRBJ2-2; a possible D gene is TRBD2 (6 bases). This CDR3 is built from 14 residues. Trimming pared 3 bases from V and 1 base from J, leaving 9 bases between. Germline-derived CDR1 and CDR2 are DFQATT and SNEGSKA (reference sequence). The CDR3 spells CSARFGGNTGELFF. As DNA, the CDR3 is TGCAGTGCTAGGTTCGGGGGGAACACCGGGGAGCTGTTTTTT.

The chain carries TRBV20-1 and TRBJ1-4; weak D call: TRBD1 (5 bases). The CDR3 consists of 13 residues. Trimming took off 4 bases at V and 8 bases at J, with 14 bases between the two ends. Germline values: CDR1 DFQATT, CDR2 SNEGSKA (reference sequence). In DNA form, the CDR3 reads TGCAGTGCTACATTGGGGGAATCCGAAAAACTGTTTTTT. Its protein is CSATLGESEKLFF.

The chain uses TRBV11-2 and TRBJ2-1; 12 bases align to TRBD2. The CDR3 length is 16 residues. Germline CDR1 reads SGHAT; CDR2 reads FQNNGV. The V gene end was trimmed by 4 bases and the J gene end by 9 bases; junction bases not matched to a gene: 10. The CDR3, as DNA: TGTGCCAGCAGCTCTCGGGCTAGCGGGAGGGACCCTGAGCAGTTCTTC. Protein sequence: CASSSRASGRDPEQFF.

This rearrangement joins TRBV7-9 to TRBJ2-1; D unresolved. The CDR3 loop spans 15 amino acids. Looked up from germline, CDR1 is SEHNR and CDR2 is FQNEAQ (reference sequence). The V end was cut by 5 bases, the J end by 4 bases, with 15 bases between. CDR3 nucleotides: TGTGCCAGCAGCCGATCCTACGGTACTTACAATGAGCAGTTCTTC. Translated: CASSRSYGTYNEQFF.

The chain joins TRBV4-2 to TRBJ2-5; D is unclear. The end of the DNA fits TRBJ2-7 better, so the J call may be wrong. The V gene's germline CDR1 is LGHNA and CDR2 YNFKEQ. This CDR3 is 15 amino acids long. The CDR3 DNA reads TGTGCCAGCAGCCAAGAGAGACCGGGCCTTTACGAGCAGTACTTC. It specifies CASSQERPGLYEQYF.

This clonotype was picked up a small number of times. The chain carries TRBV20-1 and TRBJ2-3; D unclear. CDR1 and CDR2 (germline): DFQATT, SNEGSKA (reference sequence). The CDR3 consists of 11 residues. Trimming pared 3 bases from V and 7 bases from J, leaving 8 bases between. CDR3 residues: CSARVVNTQYF. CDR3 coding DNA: TGCAGTGCTAGGGTAGTAAATACGCAGTATTTT.

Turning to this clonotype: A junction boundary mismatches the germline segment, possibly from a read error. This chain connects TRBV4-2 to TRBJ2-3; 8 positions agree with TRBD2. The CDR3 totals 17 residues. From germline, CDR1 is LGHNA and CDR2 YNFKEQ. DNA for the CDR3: TGTGCCAGCAGCCAACCCCGGGGGGGCTACCCCACAGATGCGCAGTATTTT. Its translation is CASSQPRGGYPTDAQYF.

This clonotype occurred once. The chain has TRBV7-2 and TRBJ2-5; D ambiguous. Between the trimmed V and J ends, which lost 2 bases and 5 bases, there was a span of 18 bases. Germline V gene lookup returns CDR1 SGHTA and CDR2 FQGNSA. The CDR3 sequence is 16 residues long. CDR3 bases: TGTGCCAGCAGCTTATATGTGTCGGCGGTGTTCGAGACCCAGTACTTC. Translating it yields CASSLYVSAVFETQYF.

CDR3 DNA sequence: TGTGCCAGCAGTGAAGGACTAGCTTTCGACGAGCAGTACTTC. Amino acids: CASSEGLAFDEQYF. The rearrangement links TRBV6-1 to TRBJ2-7, with 7 bases that match TRBD2. This CDR3 is built from 14 residues. V lost 1 base and J lost 5; bases outside the gene matches: 5. Germline CDR1 MNHNS, CDR2 SASEGT.

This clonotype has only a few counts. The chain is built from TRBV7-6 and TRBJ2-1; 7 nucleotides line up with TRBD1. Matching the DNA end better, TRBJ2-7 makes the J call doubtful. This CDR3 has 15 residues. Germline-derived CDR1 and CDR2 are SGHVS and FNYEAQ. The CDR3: CASSELGGSYNEQYF. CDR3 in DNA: TGTGCCAGCAGCGAACTAGGGGGCTCCTACAATGAGCAGTACTTC.